This T cell receptor beta chain was obtained from a study of T-cell reconstitution after alpha-beta-depleted transplantation in children. V was shortened by 0 bases and J by 6 bases, with 14 bases between the two germline ends. The CDR3 consists of 14 residues. Looked up from germline, CDR1 is DFQATT and CDR2 is SNEGSKA (reference sequence). Construction of the TCRbeta library involved unique molecular identifiers. TCRdb re-called the PCR reads with MiXCR, one entry per CDR3 protein. The table has approximately 420,000 distinct CDR3 sequences, approximately 10% seen once. The source was PBMCs from the stem cell graft donor, collected from the stem cell graft. The chain carries TRBV20-1 and TRBJ1-1; maybe TRBD1 (5 bases). This clonotype was obtained from a human donor who donated a stem cell graft to a child with acute myeloid leukemia. The CDR3 coding sequence is TGCAGTGCTAGAGATCTTCGGGGGGAGGCTGAAGCTTTCTTT. Its protein product is CSARDLRGEAEAFF.